What follows are 14 T cell receptor beta chains derived from one specimen sequenced in a study of cytomegalovirus exposure and HLA in healthy donors. Method: immunoSEQ multiplex PCR; TCRdb's copy keeps in-frame clones and lacks some. This table has some 270,000 clones, 65% to 90% appearing once. The sample was PBMCs. The receptors here all came from a woman aged 18-35 years in good health and CMV-seronegative.

The table lists this clone with a count of one. The genes are TRBV30 and TRBJ2-3; 10 nucleotides align to TRBD2. CDR1 is GTSNPN, CDR2 SVGIG, per germline (reference sequence). V lost 5 bases and J lost 2; bases outside the gene matches: 10. CDR3 length equals 16 residues. This chain's CDR3 is CAWENMGLANTDTQYF. In nucleotides, the CDR3 is TGTGCCTGGGAGAACATGGGACTAGCGAACACAGATACGCAGTATTTT.

This clone has a handful of counts. The V call is TRBV5-1, the J call TRBJ2-1; no clear D. Germline-derived CDR1 and CDR2 are SGHRS and YFSETQ. The V end lost 0 bases, the J end lost 8 bases, and 3 bases lay between the germline ends. The length of the CDR3 is 11 residues. Written as DNA, the CDR3 is TGCGCCAGCAGCTTGGCAGATGAGCAGTTCTTC. This encodes CASSLADEQFF. The entire variable domain, with the rest obtained from reference TRBV5-1 and TRBJ2-1, is as follows: KAGVTQTPRYLIKTRGQQVTLSCSPISGHRSVSWYQQTPGQGLQFLFEYFSETQRNKGNFPGRFSGRQFSNSRSEMNVSTLELGDSALYLCASSLADEQFFGPGTRLTVL.

The chain links TRBV7-6 to TRBJ2-2; D is perhaps TRBD2 (5 bases). V lost 0 bases and J lost 5, with 7 bases in between. The CDR3 loop spans 14 amino acids. CDR1 is SGHVS and CDR2 is FNYEAQ in the germline V gene. CDR3 amino acids: CASSLAEETGELFF. The CDR3 DNA reads TGTGCCAGCAGCTTAGCGGAGGAGACCGGGGAGCTGTTTTTT.

V gene TRBV5-1 combines with J gene TRBJ1-2; the D gene is possibly TRBD1 (5 bases). V was pared by 0 bases and J by 3 bases, with 15 bases between. This CDR3 comprises 16 residues. The germline V gene has CDR1 SGHRS and CDR2 YFSETQ. The CDR3: CASSLESRGRDYGYTF. The CDR3 region has the DNA TGCGCCAGCAGCTTGGAATCGCGGGGGAGAGACTATGGCTACACCTTC.

This clone was seen a handful of times. The same CDR3 arises from other DNA sequences in this sample as well. The V call is TRBV5-1, the J call TRBJ1-3; D possibly corresponds to TRBD1 (5 bases). Germline loops: CDR1 SGHRS, CDR2 YFSETQ. Trimming pared 0 bases from V and 4 bases from J, leaving 8 bases between. The CDR3 runs 14 residues. CDR3 sequence: CASSLGDSGNTIYF. DNA of the CDR3: TGCGCCAGCAGCTTGGGGGACTCAGGAAACACCATATATTTT.

Of note for this clone: In the same sample, other DNA sequences code for this CDR3. CDR3 protein: CASSLLYEQYF. The CDR3 DNA is TGTGCCAGTTCACTACTTTACGAGCAGTACTTC. The chain is built from TRBV7-2 and TRBJ2-7; no reliable D call. Looked up from germline, CDR1 is SGHTA and CDR2 is FQGNSA. Trimming pared 9 bases from V and 4 bases from J, leaving 10 bases between. CDR3 size: 11 residues.

The chain is built from TRBV10-2 and TRBJ2-7, with 9 positions matching TRBD2. CDR1 and CDR2 from the germline V gene are WSHSY and SAAADI. The CDR3 sequence is 14 residues long. After removal of 6 bases from V and 0 bases from J, the junction contained 3 bases not matched to a gene. CDR3 sequence: CASRAGGFSYEQYF. The CDR3 coding sequence is TGCGCCAGCAGAGCGGGAGGCTTCTCCTACGAGCAGTACTTC.

This clone was observed once. This rearrangement joins TRBV5-4 to TRBJ1-1, with D maybe TRBD1 (5 bases). Germline V gives CDR1 SGHNT, CDR2 YYREEE (reference sequence). This CDR3 comprises 16 residues. V was shortened by 1 base and J by 1 base, with 14 bases between the two germline ends. DNA for the CDR3: TGTGCCAGCAGCTTGCCAGGGAGGGTCGGGAACACTGAAGCTTTCTTT. This sequence encodes CASSLPGRVGNTEAFF.

The CDR3, as DNA: TGTGCCAGTACGTGGGGAGCGAACACTGAAGCTTTCTTT. It is translated as CASTWGANTEAFF. This sequence joins TRBV19 and TRBJ1-1; D unresolved. The V end was cut by 7 bases, the J end by 1 base, with 10 bases between. Looked up from germline, CDR1 is LNHDA and CDR2 is SQIVND (reference sequence). The CDR3 has 13 residues.

CDR3 sequence reads: CASSEGQSTEAFF. CDR3 coding DNA: TGCGCCAGCAGTGAGGGACAGAGCACTGAAGCTTTCTTT. The V gene is TRBV10-1, the J gene TRBJ1-1, with D tentatively TRBD1 (6 bases). The CDR3 sequence is 13 residues long. V was shortened by 2 bases and J by 4 bases, with 8 bases between the two germline ends. Germline-derived CDR1 and CDR2 are WNHNN and SYGVQD (reference sequence).

This rearrangement joins TRBV5-6 to TRBJ1-2; TRBD1 might be the D (6 bases). V shed 4 bases and J shed 2 bases, with 15 bases lying between them. The CDR3 loop spans 15 amino acids. Germline V gene lookup returns CDR1 SGHDT and CDR2 YYEEEE. The CDR3 bases are TGTGCCAGCAGCCATATCACAGGGTTCAACTATGGCTACACCTTC. It yields the protein CASSHITGFNYGYTF.

This rearrangement joins TRBV5-4 to TRBJ2-7, with TRBD2 matching 8 bases. Germline V lookup: CDR1 SGHNT, CDR2 YYREEE (reference sequence). With 3 bases clipped from V and 1 base from J, the junction kept 9 bases outside the gene matches. This CDR3 comprises 16 residues. The CDR3 nucleotides read TGTGCCAGCAGCTCTGAGACTAGCGCAAATTCCTACGAGCAGTACTTC. This encodes CASSSETSANSYEQYF.

The J gene is TRBJ2-3, the V gene TRBV4-2; D is perhaps TRBD2 (5 bases). Trimming left V 0 bases short and J 1 base short, with 14 bases between. Germline CDR1 is LGHNA and CDR2 is YNFKEQ. The CDR3 is 17 residues long. The DNA of the CDR3 is TGTGCCAGCAGCCAAGATTCAAGTGCCGGGGGCACAGATACGCAGTATTTT. This sequence encodes CASSQDSSAGGTDTQYF.

The CDR3 nucleotides read TGTGCTAGTGGTTTGGGACAGGGTTTAAGAAATGAGCAGTTCTTC. The encoded protein is CASGLGQGLRNEQFF. This chain joins TRBV12-5 and TRBJ2-1; 7 nucleotides agree with TRBD1. The CDR3 loop spans 15 amino acids. V was pared by 1 base and J by 7 bases, with 7 bases of the junction left unmatched. In germline, CDR1 is LGHNT, CDR2 FRNRAP.